This entry features one TCR beta chain sequence. Its recognized antigen is unknown. This specimen comes from a study of CXCR3-negative and CXCR3-positive naive CD8 T cells (dated by TCRdb to about 2019). Regarding the study in general: Around 140 million TRB reads were obtained in total, roughly 1.5 +/- 0.3 million reads per library. Data from ten to twelve donors, pooled across two independent experiments, went into the diversity and physicochemical repertoire analyses. The TRBV-TRBJ cluster analysis covered naive subsets from roughly five donors and memory cells from 3 donors.

For each CD8+ T cell subset, flow sorting was done in triplicate, and a few hundred thousand cells per subset went directly into RLT lysis buffer. To keep memory contaminants out, a stringent definition of naive CD8+ T cells was applied: CD45RO-CCR7+CD27+CD95-. Peripheral blood mononuclear cells were isolated from buffy coats using standard density gradient centrifugation. Naive CXCR3-negative and CXCR3-positive CD8+ T cells were flow-sorted on a FACSAria III. Total RNA was extracted from sorted cells with an RNeasy Mini Kit. TCRdb lists the instrument as NextSeq 550. The Human TCR Profiling Kit (MiLaboratory) was used to prepare UMI-labeled 5' RACE TRB cDNA libraries. cDNA synthesis used the entire amount of extracted RNA, and PCR amplification then used the entire amount of cDNA produced. Libraries were prepared in parallel using an identical number of PCR cycles. As for how the authors treated the data: About 54,000 +/- 9,700 unique UMI-labeled TRB cDNA molecules per library were extracted with MIGEC and MiXCR, with at least two reads per UMI required. An average of approximately 40,000 +/- 10,000 functional in-frame TRB CDR3 nucleotide clonotypes without stop codons was found per library. After each sample was downsampled to 5000 UMI-labeled TRB molecules, VDJtools was used to calculate diversity metrics such as normalized Shannon-Wiener and Chao1. Clonotype-size-weighted physicochemical properties of the central five CDR3 residues (interaction energy, strength, volume and Kidera factor 4) were computed in VDJtools. The reads went through TCRdb reprocessing, and each CDR3 protein sequence gets one entry with no DNA. The V and J calls come from TCRdb's annotation, not from the publication. Per the sample table, the count is under 150,000 distinct CDR3 sequences. The ten largest make up about 0.61% of the sample.

Paper-wide results and their limitations: Comparably high repertoire diversity was found in both naive subsets, whereas much lower repertoire diversity was found in memory CD8+ T cells. CXCR3 expression partially decreased after cryopreservation, so most assays used freshly isolated PBMCs. Naive CXCR3-negative and CXCR3-positive cells from the same donor showed similar TRBV-TRBJ usage, whereas memory cells showed distinct patterns. TRB CDR3s from CXCR3-positive naive cells showed higher hydrophobicity (lower Kidera factor 4), lower energy, and higher strength and volume indices than CXCR3-negative naive cells. Because surface CD5, which is linked to self-reactivity in mice, was comparable between the naive subsets, TCR interaction strength was also inferred from TRB CDR3 physicochemical properties.

CDR1 LNHNV and CDR2 YYDKDF are derived from the germline V gene (reference sequence). Measured from the cysteine to the phenylalanine, the CDR3 is 15 residues long. No DNA appears here. This chain joins TRBV15 to TRBJ2-7; TCRdb gives TRBD2 as the D gene, but with no DNA this cannot be confirmed. The specimen was naive CXCR3+ CD8+ T cells from blood. What this sample's cell subset or site label stands for: CD45RO-CCR7+CD27+CD95- naive CD8+ T cells expressing CXCR3 (TNR3+). The TCR was taken from a human donor in good health. Some clones in this sample may be carry-over from other donors' samples. The CDR3 region: CATSSDLAGAYEQYF.